A selection of T cell receptor beta chains follows, all from one sample in a study of cytomegalovirus exposure and HLA in healthy donors. Here immunoSEQ multiplex PCR was the method, and the copy in TCRdb shows in-frame clones only, minus some. The table has roughly 180,000 clones, roughly 80% seen once. The sequenced material came from PBMCs. These receptors were collected from a man younger than 45 in good health and CMV-seronegative. CDR3s include the opening cysteine and the closing phenylalanine or tryptophan. D genes are given only for firm matches. A clone size is listed for some rows: how often the clone was seen (once, few, many), or a class if it is expanded.

D gene	clone size	J gene	V gene	CDR3 protein	CDR3 DNA
NA	NA	TRBJ1-4	TRBV29-1	CSVTDNEKLFF	TGCAGCGTAACAGACAATGAAAAACTGTTTTTT
TRBD2	NA	TRBJ2-2	TRBV5-1	CASSLVLAGGTGELFF	TGCGCCAGCAGCTTGGTCCTAGCGGGAGGGACCGGGGAGCTGTTTTTT
TRBD2	NA	TRBJ2-7	TRBV27	CASSLLAGRSYEQYF	TGTGCCAGCAGTTTACTGGCCGGGAGGTCCTACGAGCAGTACTTC
NA	NA	TRBJ2-3	TRBV7-2	CASRIASTDTQYF	TGTGCCAGCCGAATAGCGAGCACAGATACGCAGTATTTT
NA	NA	TRBJ1-5	TRBV6-1	CASSKGGDAQPQHF	TGTGCCAGCAGCAAAGGAGGGGACGCTCAGCCCCAGCATTTT
TRBD1	NA	TRBJ1-4	TRBV28	CASSSYDRGGTNEKLFF	TGTGCCAGCAGTTCCTATGACAGGGGCGGAACTAATGAAAAACTGTTTTTT
TRBD1	NA	TRBJ2-3	TRBV7-7	CASSSGQGDDTQYF	TGTGCCAGCAGCTCCGGACAGGGGGACGATACGCAGTATTTT
NA	NA	TRBJ1-4	TRBV4-2	CASSQRRDGTNEKLFF	TGTGCCAGCAGCCAACGGAGGGATGGGACTAATGAAAAACTGTTTTTT
TRBD2	NA	TRBJ2-1	TRBV15	CATSRDSPSGLAFYEQFF	TGTGCCACCAGCAGAGATAGTCCCTCGGGACTAGCGTTCTATGAGCAGTTCTTC
NA	once	TRBJ2-7	TRBV6-5	CASSLSLASFTYEQYF	TGTGCCAGCAGTTTAAGCCTAGCCAGCTTCACTTACGAGCAGTACTTC